Shown below are 19 T cell receptor beta chains from a single sample sequenced in a study of cytomegalovirus exposure and HLA in healthy donors. 60 Vbeta and 13 Jbeta primers were used in PCR. This table comes from immunoSEQ multiplex PCR, and its TCRdb copy is limited to in-frame clones, with some not included. The repertoire consists of fewer than 200,000 clones, with around 80% occurring once and the leading ten covering about 0.72%. The specimen sequenced was PBMCs. The receptor set was obtained from a middle-aged woman in good health and CMV-seronegative.

The gene calls are TRBV4-1 and TRBJ2-7; 15 bases match TRBD2. CDR3 length: 18 amino acids. V lost 4 bases, J lost 3 bases, and 10 bases stayed unmatched. Germline-derived CDR1 and CDR2 are MGHRA and YSYEKL. CDR3 in DNA: TGCGCCAGCAGCCGAGGACTAGCGGGAGGGCCCCTTGTCTACGAGCAGTACTTC. Encoded protein: CASSRGLAGGPLVYEQYF.

The chain recombines TRBV19 with TRBJ2-1; 10 bases match TRBD2. The CDR3 length is 15 residues. V trimming: 4 bases; J trimming: 7 bases; junction bases outside the gene matches: 7. The germline V gene encodes CDR1 LNHDA and CDR2 SQIVND (reference sequence). Here the CDR3 DNA reads TGTGCCAGTAGTACTCAGCGGGGGGGCGGGAATGAGCAGTTCTTC. Protein sequence: CASSTQRGGGNEQFF. Full variable domain (remainder filled in from reference TRBV19 and TRBJ2-1): DGGITQSPKYLFRKEGQNVTLSCEQNLNHDAMYWYRQDPGQGLRLIYYSQIVNDFQKGDIAEGYSVSREKKESFPLTVTSAQKNPTAFYLCASSTQRGGGNEQFFGPGTRLTVL.

The genes are TRBV7-2 and TRBJ2-5, with 7 nucleotides matching TRBD2. Germline V gene lookup returns CDR1 SGHTA and CDR2 FQGNSA. After removal of 6 bases from V and 4 bases from J, the junction contained 11 bases not matched to a gene. This CDR3 comprises 15 residues. The CDR3: CASSPGLSPVETQYF. The DNA of the CDR3 is TGTGCCAGCAGTCCGGGACTATCCCCCGTAGAGACCCAGTACTTC.

The chain has TRBV28 and TRBJ1-2; possibly TRBD1 for D (6 bases). Trimming shortened V by 5 bases and J by 1 base, and 8 bases separated the two germline ends. CDR1 is MDHEN and CDR2 is SYDVKM in the germline V gene. CDR3 length: 13 amino acids. The CDR3 is CASSAGDNYGYTF. The CDR3 DNA follows: TGTGCCAGCAGTGCAGGGGATAACTATGGCTACACCTTC.

The table lists this clone with a count of one. J is TRBJ2-1 and V is TRBV29-1; 8 bases match TRBD1. CDR1 and CDR2 from the germline V gene are SQVTM and ANQGSEA. The length of the CDR3 is 14 residues. Trimming removed 6 bases from V and 3 bases from J; junction bases left unmatched: 7. CDR3 loop: CSVLTGGYYNEQFF. The DNA for the CDR3 is TGCAGCGTCCTAACAGGGGGGTACTACAATGAGCAGTTCTTC.

V is TRBV11-3 and J is TRBJ2-7; no clear D gene. V gave up 5 bases and J gave up 5 bases, with 19 bases separating them. Looked up from germline, CDR1 is SGHNT and CDR2 is YENEEA. The CDR3 contains 15 residues. In DNA form, the CDR3 reads TGTGCCAGCAGCCTGGGCCAAGCAGGTCTGGACGAGCAGTACTTC. As protein: CASSLGQAGLDEQYF.

CDR3 region: CASSPTTVLNTEAFF. DNA for the CDR3: TGTGCCAGCAGCCCGACGACAGTATTGAACACTGAAGCTTTCTTT. This chain links TRBV5-4 with TRBJ1-1, with D maybe TRBD1 (5 bases). The CDR3 is made up of 15 amino acids. Trimming cost V 4 bases and J 0 bases, with 13 bases left between them. Germline-derived CDR1 and CDR2 are SGHNT and YYREEE (reference sequence).

To note about this clone: Other DNA sequences within the sample encode an identical CDR3. The chain is built from TRBV5-1 and TRBJ1-2; TRBD1 matches 9 bases. Trimming at V came to 3 bases and at J to 4 bases, leaving 1 base not matched to a gene. The CDR3 extends over 13 amino acids. Germline V gene lookup returns CDR1 SGHRS and CDR2 YFSETQ. CDR3 region: CASSSGQGYGYTF. The CDR3 DNA is TGCGCCAGCAGCTCGGGACAGGGCTATGGCTACACCTTC.

This chain links TRBV29-1 with TRBJ1-4; perhaps TRBD1 as D (5 bases). Germline V lookup: CDR1 SQVTM, CDR2 ANQGSEA. The CDR3 is 15 amino acids. Trimming took 4 bases from V and 8 from J, leaving 20 bases between them. CDR3 protein: CSVGDSFTMGEKLFF. The DNA for the CDR3 is TGCAGCGTTGGTGACAGTTTCACAATGGGGGAAAAACTGTTTTTT.

This chain uses TRBV14 with TRBJ1-2; D not certain. Germline assignment: CDR1 SGHDN and CDR2 FVKESK. This CDR3 has 14 amino acids. V lost 0 bases to trimming and J lost 6 bases, with 11 bases between them. The chain's CDR3 is CASSQDAGSHGYTF. As DNA, the CDR3 is TGTGCCAGCAGCCAAGATGCGGGGAGCCATGGCTACACCTTC. Full variable domain (missing parts from reference TRBV14 and TRBJ1-2): EAGVTQFPSHSVIEKGQTVTLRCDPISGHDNLYWYRRVMGKEIKFLLHFVKESKQDESGMPNNRFLAERTGGTYSTLKVQPAELEDSGVYFCASSQDAGSHGYTFGSGTRLTVV.

The chain is built from TRBV28 and TRBJ2-1, with 14 bases identical to TRBD2. Germline-derived CDR1 and CDR2 are MDHEN and SYDVKM. V was pared by 5 bases and J by 6 bases, with 6 bases of the junction left unmatched. There are 16 residues in the CDR3. This CDR3 is CASSEGLAGARNEQFF. CDR3 bases: TGTGCCAGCAGTGAGGGACTAGCGGGAGCCCGCAATGAGCAGTTCTTC. Full variable domain (rest looked up from reference TRBV28 and TRBJ2-1): DVKVTQSSRYLVKRTGEKVFLECVQDMDHENMFWYRQDPGLGLRLIYFSYDVKMKEKGDIPEGYSVSREKKERFSLILESASTNQTSMYLCASSEGLAGARNEQFFGPGTRLTVL.

The chain combines TRBV6-1 with TRBJ2-1, with D possibly TRBD2 on 6 matching bases. The CDR3 consists of 14 residues. Germline lookup yields CDR1 MNHNS and CDR2 SASEGT. Trimming stripped 4 bases from V and 8 bases from J, with 15 bases between. CDR3 sequence reads: CASSGTSWEDEQFF. The CDR3 region has the DNA TGTGCCAGCAGTGGTACTAGCTGGGAAGATGAGCAGTTCTTC.

CDR3 region: CASSLAVSSTDTQYF. CDR3 in DNA: TGTGCCAGCAGTTTAGCAGTTTCGAGCACAGATACGCAGTATTTT. The chain has TRBV27 and TRBJ2-3, with D hard to call. The CDR3 runs 15 residues. Germline V gene lookup returns CDR1 MNHEY and CDR2 SMNVEV (reference sequence). V shed 2 bases and J shed 0 bases, with 9 bases lying between them.

The chain has TRBV6-5 and TRBJ1-2; TRBD1 agrees at 8 bases. J lost 7 bases, V lost 6 bases, and 7 bases had no gene match. This CDR3 comprises 13 residues. Germline values: CDR1 MNHEY, CDR2 SVGAGI. The CDR3 sequence: CASSADRGAGYTF. Written as DNA, the CDR3 is TGTGCCAGCAGCGCCGACAGGGGAGCTGGCTACACCTTC.

The gene calls are TRBV7-3 and TRBJ2-3, with D possibly matching TRBD2 (6 bases). The V end was cut by 0 bases, the J end by 2 bases, with 12 bases between. Germline V gives CDR1 SGHTA, CDR2 FQGTGA. This CDR3 spans 16 amino acids. CDR3 protein: CASSLTGGKYTDTQYF. CDR3 bases: TGTGCCAGCAGCTTAACGGGCGGGAAATACACAGATACGCAGTATTTT.

J is TRBJ2-2 and V is TRBV5-1, with D maybe TRBD2 (5 bases). The CDR3 length is 16 residues. Deletions cut 0 bases from V and 7 bases from J, with 16 bases between. From germline, CDR1 is SGHRS and CDR2 YFSETQ. In DNA, the CDR3 is TGCGCCAGCAGCTTGGTTAGGAGGCGTACGGTCGGGGAGCTGTTTTTT. Translated, it gives CASSLVRRRTVGELFF.

The chain has TRBV2 and TRBJ2-1; 8 nucleotides line up with TRBD2. The CDR3 extends over 15 amino acids. Germline lookup yields CDR1 SNHLY and CDR2 FYNNEI. Germline trimming cut 5 bases from V and 6 bases from J; bases unmatched to any gene: 9. The CDR3 DNA reads as TGTGCCAGCAGTCCTCGGGGACTAGGTGGCAATGAGCAGTTCTTC. Its protein is CASSPRGLGGNEQFF.

The chain couples TRBV19 to TRBJ2-1; 11 positions match TRBD2. Looked up from germline, CDR1 is LNHDA and CDR2 is SQIVND (reference sequence). After removal of 0 bases from V and 7 bases from J, the junction contained 11 bases not matched to a gene. There are 18 residues in the CDR3. The CDR3 region is CASSIDLLLAGVRNEQFF. Here the CDR3 DNA reads TGTGCCAGTAGTATAGATCTCTTACTAGCGGGAGTACGGAATGAGCAGTTCTTC.

The chain uses TRBV12-5 and TRBJ1-6, with 7 bases lining up with TRBD1. The CDR3 totals 16 residues. J gave up 4 bases and V 2 bases, and 5 bases lay outside the gene matches. The germline V gene encodes CDR1 LGHNT and CDR2 FRNRAP. The CDR3 DNA reads as TGTGCTAGTGGTTTGCCAGGGACAGCTTATAATTCACCCCTCCACTTT. Translated, it gives CASGLPGTAYNSPLHF.